This TCR beta chain was sequenced in a study of T cell changes during pregnancy in multiple sclerosis. This table comes from immunoSEQ multiplex PCR, and its TCRdb copy is limited to in-frame clones, with some not included. Of some 54,000 clones listed, 94% were seen once; the top ten hold 3.5%. From germline, CDR1 is PRHDT and CDR2 FYEKMQ (reference sequence). The CDR3 is 15 amino acids. V lost 5 bases and J lost 4; bases outside the gene matches: 7. The source was CD8+ T cells from peripheral blood mononuclear cells, collected in the third trimester of pregnancy. The sequence derives from a female donor with multiple sclerosis, enrolled in a pregnancy study. V gene TRBV13 combines with J gene TRBJ2-7; TRBD1 aligns across 11 bases. CDR3 nucleotide sequence: TGTGCCAGCAGCCCCACCGGGACAGGGGGGTACGAGCAGTACTTC. Translating gives CASSPTGTGGYEQYF.